The next 10 T cell receptor beta chains were all read from a single sample in a study of T cell repertoires in cytomegalovirus infection. TCRdb fed the reads into MiXCR, producing one record per CDR3 protein. The repertoire has about 330,000 distinct CDR3 sequences, 9% to 9.5% of them found once; the top ten carry 3.5% to 4.5%. Material for sequencing was PBMCs. These receptor sequences come from a human donor in good health (CMV status not recorded). Some clones in this sample may be carry-over from other donors' samples.

V gene TRBV12-3 or TRBV12-4 combines with J gene TRBJ2-5; 10 nucleotides line up with TRBD1. The CDR3 is 14 residues long. V dropped 5 bases and J dropped 5; count of bases not matched to a gene: 5. In nucleotides, the CDR3 is TGTGCCAGCAGTGAGACAGGGGGCGGGGAGACCCAGTACTTC. Its protein is CASSETGGGETQYF.

This clonotype was counted a few times. The chain carries TRBV30 and TRBJ1-5, with 7 bases lining up with TRBD1. The length of the CDR3 is 15 residues. V was clipped by 1 base and J by 0 bases; unmatched bases: 3. Germline CDR1 and CDR2: GTSNPN and SVGIG (reference sequence). In DNA form, the CDR3 reads TGTGCCTGGAGTGCTCGACAGGGTAGCAATCAGCCCCAGCATTTT. This gives the protein CAWSARQGSNQPQHF.

This clonotype was detected ten times or more. The chain is built from TRBV7-2 and TRBJ1-1, with a possible D match to TRBD1 (6 bases). The CDR3 consists of 15 residues. Per germline, CDR1 SGHTA and CDR2 FQGNSA. V was pared by 5 bases and J by 0 bases, with 13 bases between. The CDR3 DNA is TGTGCCAGCAGCCGGGGGGGCAGTGTGAACACTGAAGCTTTCTTT. This gives the protein CASSRGGSVNTEAFF. The variable domain in full, with the rest retrieved from reference TRBV7-2 and TRBJ1-1, is GAGVSQSPSNKVTEKGKDVELRCDPISGHTALYWYRQSLGQGLEFLIYFQGNSAPDKSGLPSDRFSAERTGGSVSTLTIQRTQQEDSAVYLCASSRGGSVNTEAFFGQGTRLTVV.

This clonotype has more than one count but fewer than ten. The chain has TRBV6-2 or TRBV6-3 and TRBJ2-5; D is unresolved. This CDR3 has 15 amino acids. V dropped 2 bases and J dropped 4 bases, with 14 bases sitting between them. From germline, CDR1 is MNHEY and CDR2 SVGEGT. The CDR3 region has the DNA TGTGCCAGCAGTTACCCCTGGAACCGAAGAGAGACCCAGTACTTC. Translated, it gives CASSYPWNRRETQYF.

The table lists this clonotype with many counts. This chain connects TRBV7-6 to TRBJ2-4; TRBD2 agrees at 9 bases. This CDR3 region has 14 residues. Trimming removed 2 bases from V and 9 bases from J; junction bases left unmatched: 5. In germline, CDR1 is SGHVS, CDR2 FNYEAQ. CDR3 sequence (DNA): TGTGCCAGCAGCTTACCTAGCGGGACGGGCATTCAGTACTTC. It translates to CASSLPSGTGIQYF.

The DNA of the CDR3 is TGTGCCAGCAGCCCTACGGTAGGAGACAGGGGTCAGCCCCAGCATTTT. Translated, it gives CASSPTVGDRGQPQHF. The gene calls are TRBV27 and TRBJ1-5, with 8 bases matching TRBD1. After removal of 6 bases from V and 6 bases from J, the junction contained 13 bases not matched to a gene. Germline lookup yields CDR1 MNHEY and CDR2 SMNVEV (reference sequence). The CDR3 runs 16 residues.

The chain recombines TRBV5-1 with TRBJ2-1; 12 bases are a match to TRBD2. This CDR3 region has 19 residues. Germline CDR1 is SGHRS and CDR2 is YFSETQ. J lost 6 bases, V lost 0 bases, and 13 bases had no gene match. The CDR3 loop reads CASSLAWASGRAGGNEQFF. The CDR3 DNA reads TGCGCCAGCAGCTTGGCCTGGGCTAGCGGGAGGGCCGGCGGCAATGAGCAGTTCTTC. Using reference TRBV5-1 and TRBJ2-1 for the parts outside the CDR3, the full variable domain is KAGVTQTPRYLIKTRGQQVTLSCSPISGHRSVSWYQQTPGQGLQFLFEYFSETQRNKGNFPGRFSGRQFSNSRSEMNVSTLELGDSALYLCASSLAWASGRAGGNEQFFGPGTRLTVL.

V and J are TRBV6-1 and TRBJ2-7; possible D gene TRBD1, 6 bases. Germline V gene lookup returns CDR1 MNHNS and CDR2 SASEGT. The V and J ends lost 8 bases and 0 bases respectively, with 11 bases between them. This CDR3 has 13 residues. DNA of the CDR3: TGTGCCAGCTTGGGACATCCCTCCTACGAGCAGTACTTC. Residues: CASLGHPSYEQYF.

The chain is built from TRBV28 and TRBJ1-5; D possibly corresponds to TRBD1 (6 bases). The CDR3 spans 15 residues. The germline V and J ends were trimmed by 3 bases and 3 bases, with 12 bases remaining between them. The germline V gene has CDR1 MDHEN and CDR2 SYDVKM. CDR3 loop: CASSFKGGPNQPQHF. In DNA form, the CDR3 reads TGTGCCAGCAGTTTTAAGGGGGGCCCCAATCAGCCCCAGCATTTT.

This clonotype was seen at least ten times. The chain uses TRBV7-3 and TRBJ2-3; D is ambiguous. Germline CDR1 and CDR2: SGHTA and FQGTGA. Between the trimmed V and J ends, which lost 5 bases and 0 bases, there was a span of 12 bases. The length of the CDR3 is 15 residues. CDR3 in amino acids: CASSKDRTSTDTQYF. CDR3 nucleotide sequence: TGTGCCAGCAGCAAGGACCGCACTAGCACAGATACGCAGTATTTT.